The 15 T cell receptor beta chains reported below all come from one sample, sequenced in a study of shared clonotypes between healthy human individuals. TCRdb's copy holds only in-frame clones and misses some; the assay was immunoSEQ multiplex PCR. This table has 100,000 or so clones, more than 65% appearing once. The sample was memory CD8+ T cells sorted from blood. The subset here: CD45RO+ cells pooled with CCR7-negative TemRA cells. The source is a woman aged 25-40 years in good health.

The chain has TRBV9 and TRBJ2-7, with D possibly being TRBD1 (5 bases). CDR3 length: 14 residues. The germline V and J ends were trimmed by 0 bases and 2 bases, with 9 bases remaining between them. Germline loops: CDR1 SGDLS, CDR2 YYNGEE. The CDR3 nucleotides read TGTGCCAGCAGCGTAGCGGACAACCCCTACGAGCAGTACTTC. This sequence encodes CASSVADNPYEQYF.

At least ten counts were recorded for this clone. The chain combines TRBV10-3 with TRBJ2-5; D tentatively fits TRBD1 or TRBD2 (5 bases each). The ends were cut back, 3 bases at V and 5 bases at J, with 25 bases in the middle. CDR3 size: 18 residues. Germline V gene data show CDR1 as ENHRY and CDR2 as SYGVKD. This chain's CDR3 is CAISEPTNPGPLGETQYF. For the CDR3, the DNA is TGTGCCATCAGTGAACCAACTAATCCGGGACCCCTAGGGGAGACCCAGTACTTC.

This clone turned up a few times. This chain connects TRBV7-9 to TRBJ1-2, with D perhaps TRBD1 (6 bases). There are 16 residues in the CDR3. The germline V gene has CDR1 SEHNR and CDR2 FQNEAQ (reference sequence). Trimming cost V 4 bases and J 1 base, with 16 bases left between them. The CDR3 here is CASSSTYRGNNYGYTF. As DNA, the CDR3 is TGTGCCAGCAGCTCCACATATAGGGGGAATAACTATGGCTACACCTTC.

About this clone: Different DNA sequences within this sample yield the same CDR3. The chain employs TRBV28 and TRBJ1-5; 10 bases align to TRBD1. Germline-derived CDR1 and CDR2 are MDHEN and SYDVKM. The V and J ends lost 4 bases and 2 bases, in that order; junction bases with no gene match: 2. CDR3 length equals 15 residues. This CDR3 is CASSSTGGRNQPQHF. The CDR3 coding sequence is TGTGCCAGCAGTTCGACAGGGGGCCGCAATCAGCCCCAGCATTTT.

Points on this clone: Other nucleotide sequences from this sample produce the same CDR3. This rearrangement joins TRBV20-1 to TRBJ2-7; D gene unclear. V lost 2 bases and J 4 bases, leaving 6 bases between the germline ends. The V gene's germline CDR1 is DFQATT and CDR2 SNEGSKA (reference sequence). The CDR3 sequence is 11 residues long. The CDR3 sequence: CSARLLYEQYF. The DNA of the CDR3 is TGCAGTGCTAGATTGTTATACGAGCAGTACTTC.

The chain couples TRBV28 to TRBJ2-5; the match to TRBD2 covers 7 bases. Unmatched junction bases numbered 2, after V lost 3 bases and J lost 1 base. Germline V gene data show CDR1 as MDHEN and CDR2 as SYDVKM. This CDR3 is built from 14 residues. The CDR3 protein is CASSFGGGQETQYF. The CDR3 DNA reads as TGTGCCAGCAGTTTTGGCGGGGGCCAAGAGACCCAGTACTTC. Together with reference TRBV28 and TRBJ2-5, the CDR3 gives the full variable domain: DVKVTQSSRYLVKRTGEKVFLECVQDMDHENMFWYRQDPGLGLRLIYFSYDVKMKEKGDIPEGYSVSREKKERFSLILESASTNQTSMYLCASSFGGGQETQYFGPGTRLLVL.

The rearrangement links TRBV27 to TRBJ1-1, with TRBD1 matching 7 bases. The J segment lost 0 bases and the V segment lost 2 bases, leaving 6 bases of the junction unmatched. CDR1 is MNHEY, CDR2 SMNVEV, per germline (reference sequence). CDR3 size: 16 residues. CDR3 in DNA: TGTGCCAGCAGTTTAAGGCAGGGGGTAATGAACACTGAAGCTTTCTTT. This codes for CASSLRQGVMNTEAFF.

This sequence joins TRBV28 and TRBJ2-7; D is uncertain. V was pared by 5 bases and J by 0 bases, with 11 bases between. In germline, CDR1 is MDHEN, CDR2 SYDVKM. This CDR3 region has 14 residues. The CDR3 DNA sequence: TGTGCCAGCAGTGAACCAAGGGACTCCTACGAGCAGTACTTC. As protein: CASSEPRDSYEQYF.

V usage is TRBV6-4 and J usage is TRBJ2-1, with 9 bases fitting TRBD2. The CDR3 has 15 residues. Trimming took 6 bases from V and 7 from J; bases not matched to a gene: 10. Germline V lookup: CDR1 MRHNA, CDR2 SNTAGT. As DNA, the CDR3 is TGTGCCAGCAGCACCGGGACTAGCACTTCGAATGAGCAGTTCTTC. Residues: CASSTGTSTSNEQFF.

This clone appeared a single time. The rearrangement links TRBV29-1 to TRBJ1-5; D gene uncertain. CDR1 and CDR2 (germline): SQVTM, ANQGSEA. V lost 4 bases and J lost 4, with 8 bases in between. The CDR3 runs to 12 residues. CDR3 DNA sequence: TGCAGCGTTGCCTCTAGTAATCAGCCCCAGCATTTT. Translated: CSVASSNQPQHF.

This clone has only a few counts. V gene TRBV19 combines with J gene TRBJ2-7, with D tentatively TRBD1 or TRBD2 (5 bases each). CDR1 and CDR2 (germline): LNHDA, SQIVND (reference sequence). The germline V and J ends were trimmed by 9 bases and 1 base, with 10 bases remaining between them. This CDR3 is 12 amino acids long. CDR3 DNA: TGTGCCAGCGGGACGGTTTCCTACGAGCAGTACTTC. This sequence encodes CASGTVSYEQYF. Full variable domain (missing parts from reference TRBV19 and TRBJ2-7): DGGITQSPKYLFRKEGQNVTLSCEQNLNHDAMYWYRQDPGQGLRLIYYSQIVNDFQKGDIAEGYSVSREKKESFPLTVTSAQKNPTAFYLCASGTVSYEQYFGPGTRLTVT.

V and J are TRBV6-1 and TRBJ2-7, with 10 positions matching TRBD1. Germline V gives CDR1 MNHNS, CDR2 SASEGT. Germline trimming cut 1 base from V and 5 bases from J; bases unmatched to any gene: 2. The CDR3 extends over 14 amino acids. Here the CDR3 reads CASSEGQGAHEQYF. The CDR3 region has the DNA TGTGCCAGCAGTGAAGGACAGGGGGCCCACGAGCAGTACTTC.

The V call is TRBV28, the J call TRBJ1-5; weak D call: TRBD1 (5 bases). This CDR3 is 12 amino acids long. V lost 7 bases to trimming and J lost 8 bases, with 12 bases between them. In germline, CDR1 is MDHEN, CDR2 SYDVKM. The CDR3 spells CASTLLGEPQHF. Written as DNA, the CDR3 is TGTGCCAGCACTCTCTTAGGGGAGCCCCAGCATTTT.

This sequence joins TRBV14 and TRBJ2-7; D gene ambiguous. Per germline, CDR1 SGHDN and CDR2 FVKESK. V was cut by 1 base and J by 4 bases, with 14 bases left in between. This CDR3 has 15 residues. CDR3 nucleotide sequence: TGTGCCAGCAGCCAAGGATTGACCGAGTATTACGAGCAGTACTTC. Its translation: CASSQGLTEYYEQYF.

The chain recombines TRBV19 with TRBJ2-1; D perhaps matches TRBD2 (6 bases). Germline-derived CDR1 and CDR2 are LNHDA and SQIVND (reference sequence). This CDR3 has 12 residues. Between the trimmed V and J ends, which lost 9 bases and 4 bases, there was a span of 10 bases. CDR3 DNA: TGTGCCAGCCTGGGGGGTTACAATGAGCAGTTCTTC. This translates into CASLGGYNEQFF.